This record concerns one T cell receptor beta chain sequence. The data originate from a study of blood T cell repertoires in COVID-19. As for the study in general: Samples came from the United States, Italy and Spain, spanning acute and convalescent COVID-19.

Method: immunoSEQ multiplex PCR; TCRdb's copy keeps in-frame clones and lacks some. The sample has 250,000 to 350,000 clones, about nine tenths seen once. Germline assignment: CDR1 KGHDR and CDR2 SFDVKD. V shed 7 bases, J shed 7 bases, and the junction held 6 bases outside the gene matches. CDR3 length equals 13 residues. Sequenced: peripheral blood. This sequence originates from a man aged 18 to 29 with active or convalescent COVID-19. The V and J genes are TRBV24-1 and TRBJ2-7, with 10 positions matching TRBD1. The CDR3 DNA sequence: TGTGCCACCAGCGACAGGGGGCAACGGGAGCAGTACTTC. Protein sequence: CATSDRGQREQYF.